The rows below give T cell receptor beta chains drawn from one sample of a study of cytomegalovirus exposure and HLA in healthy donors. The repertoire was sequenced with immunoSEQ multiplex PCR; TCRdb's copy has only in-frame clones and lacks some. The sample has about 160,000 clones; 70% to 90% are singletons. Source material: PBMCs. These receptors were obtained from a woman under 30 in good health and CMV-seronegative. Each CDR3 is given with its conserved first and last residue. D genes are given only for firm matches. Clone size is shown for a subset of rows, as once, few, many or a class of expanded clone.

TGTGCCAGCACCAGCGGGGAGTACAATGAGCAGTTCTTC | CASTSGEYNEQFF | TRBD2 | TRBJ2-1 | - | TRBV6-5
TGTGCCAGCCTGGGGCTCATTACGGGGCCCCAGCATTTT | CASLGLITGPQHF | - | TRBJ1-5 | - | TRBV6-1
TGTGCCAGCAGCGTCCTGGACAGCCACTATGGCTACACCTTC | CASSVLDSHYGYTF | - | TRBJ1-2 | - | TRBV6-1
TGCGCCAGCAGCCAAGTCTCCCAGGGGATTCAGCCCCAGCATTTT | CASSQVSQGIQPQHF | - | TRBJ1-5 | - | TRBV4-1
TGTGCCAGTAGTATAGGGACAGAGGGGGCCAACGTCCTGACTTTC | CASSIGTEGANVLTF | - | TRBJ2-6 | once | TRBV19
TGCGCCAGCAGCCAAGAGGGGGCCCCCACATACAATGAGCAGTTCTTC | CASSQEGAPTYNEQFF | - | TRBJ2-1 | - | TRBV4-1
TGTGCCATCCGGGAGCGGGGAGGTTACAATGAGCAGTTCTTC | CAIRERGGYNEQFF | TRBD2 | TRBJ2-1 | - | TRBV10-3
TGTGCCTGGAGTCTCAGGGCCAATTCACCCCTCCACTTT | CAWSLRANSPLHF | - | TRBJ1-6 | few | TRBV30
TGCGCCAGCAGCCAAGATGGACAGTCTAGGGGGACCCAGTACTTC | CASSQDGQSRGTQYF | - | TRBJ2-5 | - | TRBV4-1
TGTGCCAGCAGTAGGGGGGGGGATTCACCCCTCCACTTT | CASSRGGDSPLHF | - | TRBJ1-6 | - | TRBV6-1
TGTGCCAGCAGCGTAGCCCTAAGCGAGGCTGATACGCAGTATTTT | CASSVALSEADTQYF | - | TRBJ2-3 | once | TRBV9
TGTGCCAGCAGACTCGGGGGTGGGGAGCAGTACTTC | CASRLGGGEQYF | - | TRBJ2-7 | - | TRBV6-1
TGTGCCAGCAAGAGTTCAAAGAGGAACTATGGCTACACCTTC | CASKSSKRNYGYTF | - | TRBJ1-2 | few | TRBV6-1
TGTGCCAGCAGCTTTGGTAGGGGTGGTCAGCCCCAGCATTTT | CASSFGRGGQPQHF | - | TRBJ1-5 | - | TRBV11-2
TGTGCCAGCAGCTTAGACAGGGAGGGTGGCTACACCTTC | CASSLDREGGYTF | - | TRBJ1-2 | few | TRBV11-2
TGTGCCAGCAGCTTAGGCCACAGGGTGGTCGGAAACACCATATATTTT | CASSLGHRVVGNTIYF | - | TRBJ1-3 | - | TRBV7-9
TGCGCCAGCAGCCATGAGGGGGCTTTGAGTGTCACTGAAGCTTTCTTT | CASSHEGALSVTEAFF | TRBD1 | TRBJ1-1 | - | TRBV4-1
TGTGCCAGCAGCTTAGGAGCTAGCGGGCAGGCCTACGAGCAGTACTTC | CASSLGASGQAYEQYF | TRBD2 | TRBJ2-7 | - | TRBV7-6
TGTGCCATCCCGGGACAGGGATTTTACACCCCTTACAATGAGCAGTTCTTC | CAIPGQGFYTPYNEQFF | TRBD1 | TRBJ2-1 | - | TRBV2
TGTGCCAGCAGCTTAGAGGCTAGCGAACGAGAGACCCAGTACTTC | CASSLEASERETQYF | - | TRBJ2-5 | - | TRBV7-9
TGTGCCAGCAGTGAAAGCGGAAGGACGCCGGGCCTTTACGAGCAGTACTTC | CASSESGRTPGLYEQYF | - | TRBJ2-7 | - | TRBV6-1
TGCGCCAGCAGCAGGACTGGAAAAGGAGATACGCAGTATTTT | CASSRTGKGDTQYF | - | TRBJ2-3 | - | TRBV5-1
TGTGCCAGCAGCTTGGTCCCAAGGGGGCCCAACACCGGGGAGCTGTTTTTT | CASSLVPRGPNTGELFF | TRBD1 | TRBJ2-2 | - | TRBV5-4
TGTGCCAGCAGCTTTTGGGGCAGGGGGTGGGATACGCAGTATTTT | CASSFWGRGWDTQYF | TRBD1 | TRBJ2-3 | once | TRBV5-4
TGTGCCAGCAGTTGGACAGGCGATTACAATGAGCAGTTCTTC | CASSWTGDYNEQFF | TRBD1 | TRBJ2-1 | - | TRBV27
TGTGCCTGGAGTCCAACCGCCGGCGGGGGACGGTACGAGCAGTACTTC | CAWSPTAGGGRYEQYF | TRBD2 | TRBJ2-7 | - | TRBV30
TGTGCCAGCAGTTATGGACTAGCGGGAAGAGAGACCCAGTACTTC | CASSYGLAGRETQYF | TRBD2 | TRBJ2-5 | once | TRBV5-6
TGTGCCAGCAGCTTAGTACGGGGGAGCTCCTACGAGCAGTACTTC | CASSLVRGSSYEQYF | - | TRBJ2-7 | - | TRBV7-9
TGTGCCAGGGGTGGTGGTGGAGGGGCCGACTTGGGCTACACCTTC | CARGGGGGADLGYTF | - | TRBJ1-2 | - | TRBV2
TGTGCCAGCAGACTCCCAGGTTTTACCTCTGGAAACACCATATATTTT | CASRLPGFTSGNTIYF | - | TRBJ1-3 | - | TRBV6-6
TGTGCCTGGGTCCGGGCTGGAGGAGGGCCCCAGCATTTT | CAWVRAGGGPQHF | - | TRBJ1-5 | - | TRBV30
TGTGCCTCGACAGGCCGCACCGGGGAGCTGTTTTTT | CASTGRTGELFF | - | TRBJ2-2 | - | TRBV19
TGCGCCAGCAGCTTGGCCCAGGGGGTCGCGAACACCGGGGAGCTGTTTTTT | CASSLAQGVANTGELFF | TRBD1 | TRBJ2-2 | - | TRBV5-1
TGTGCCAGCAGTGCATTTCGGGACAGGGCGAAGGGGAAGTACTTC | CASSAFRDRAKGKYF | TRBD1 | TRBJ2-4 | - | TRBV27
TGTGCCAGTAGTATAGCCGGGATAGCGACCGGGGAGCTGTTTTTT | CASSIAGIATGELFF | - | TRBJ2-2 | few | TRBV19
TGTGCCAGCAGCTTAGGGACAGGGTATGAGCAGTTCTTC | CASSLGTGYEQFF | TRBD1 | TRBJ2-1 | - | TRBV11-3
TGTGCCAGCAGTTTATACTTTTGGGGGACAGGGGGCGTCCCAGAGACCCAGTACTTC | CASSLYFWGTGGVPETQYF | TRBD1 | TRBJ2-5 | - | TRBV27
TGTGCCAGCAGCTCACGACCGGGACAGGGTTATAGTGGGACTGAAGCTTTCTTT | CASSSRPGQGYSGTEAFF | TRBD1 | TRBJ1-1 | - | TRBV7-6
TGTGCCAGCAGTCCTGGGGGACAGGGGGCGCGGGGCTACACCTTC | CASSPGGQGARGYTF | TRBD1 | TRBJ1-2 | - | TRBV27
TGCGCCAGCAGCCAAGATAATCGTCTAGGTTCGGGCGAGCAGTACTTC | CASSQDNRLGSGEQYF | - | TRBJ2-7 | - | TRBV4-1